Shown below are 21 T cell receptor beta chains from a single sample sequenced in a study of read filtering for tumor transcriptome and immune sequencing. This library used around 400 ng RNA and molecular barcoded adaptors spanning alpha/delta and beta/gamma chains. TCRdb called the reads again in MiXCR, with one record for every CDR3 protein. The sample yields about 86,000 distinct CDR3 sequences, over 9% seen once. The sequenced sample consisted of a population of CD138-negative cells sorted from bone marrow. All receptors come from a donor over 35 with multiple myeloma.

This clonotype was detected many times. For the CDR3, the DNA is TGTGCCAGCAGTCCAACGACAGGGGAAGAGACCCAGTACTTC. It translates to CASSPTTGEETQYF. This chain uses TRBV6-6 with TRBJ2-5; TRBD1 aligns across 8 bases. The CDR3 extends over 14 amino acids. V gave up 5 bases and J gave up 3 bases; unmatched junction bases: 5. Germline CDR1 reads MNHNY; CDR2 reads SVGAGI (reference sequence).

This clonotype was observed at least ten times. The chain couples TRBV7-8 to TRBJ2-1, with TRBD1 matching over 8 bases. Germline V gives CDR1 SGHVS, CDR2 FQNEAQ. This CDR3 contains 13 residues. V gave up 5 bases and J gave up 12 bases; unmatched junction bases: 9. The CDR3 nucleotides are TGTGCCAGCAGCACCGACAGGGGTCGGGCGCAGTTCTTC. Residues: CASSTDRGRAQFF.

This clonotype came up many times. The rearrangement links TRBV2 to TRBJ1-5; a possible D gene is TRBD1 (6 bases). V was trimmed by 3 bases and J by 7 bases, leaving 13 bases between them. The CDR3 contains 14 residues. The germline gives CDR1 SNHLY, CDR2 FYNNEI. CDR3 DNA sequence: TGTGCCAGCAGTGAGAGGACAGCCCGGCAGCCCCAGCATTTT. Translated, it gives CASSERTARQPQHF.

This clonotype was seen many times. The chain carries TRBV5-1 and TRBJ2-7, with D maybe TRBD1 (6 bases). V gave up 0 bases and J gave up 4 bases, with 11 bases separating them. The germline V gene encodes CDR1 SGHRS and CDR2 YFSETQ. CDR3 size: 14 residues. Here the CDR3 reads CASSLEGQMYEQYF. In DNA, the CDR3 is TGCGCCAGCAGCTTGGAGGGACAAATGTACGAGCAGTACTTC.

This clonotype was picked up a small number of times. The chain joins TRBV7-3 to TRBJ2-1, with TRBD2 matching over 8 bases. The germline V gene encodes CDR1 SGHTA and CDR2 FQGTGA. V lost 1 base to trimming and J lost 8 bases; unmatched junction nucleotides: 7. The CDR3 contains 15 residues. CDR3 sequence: CASSLKGTSIHEQFF. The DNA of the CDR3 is TGTGCCAGCAGCTTAAAGGGGACTAGTATCCATGAGCAGTTCTTC.

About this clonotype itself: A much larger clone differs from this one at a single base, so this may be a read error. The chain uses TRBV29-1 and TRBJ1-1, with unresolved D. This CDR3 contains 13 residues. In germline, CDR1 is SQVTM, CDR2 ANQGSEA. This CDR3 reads CSVAGQPNTGAFF. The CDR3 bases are TGCAGCGTGGCCGGGCAACCCAACACTGGAGCTTTCTTT.

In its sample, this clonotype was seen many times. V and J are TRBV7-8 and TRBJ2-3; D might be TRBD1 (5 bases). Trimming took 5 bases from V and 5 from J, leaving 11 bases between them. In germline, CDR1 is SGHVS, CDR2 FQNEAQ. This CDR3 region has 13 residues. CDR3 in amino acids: CASSRNQGDTQYF. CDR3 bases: TGTGCCAGCAGCAGGAACCAGGGAGATACGCAGTATTTT.

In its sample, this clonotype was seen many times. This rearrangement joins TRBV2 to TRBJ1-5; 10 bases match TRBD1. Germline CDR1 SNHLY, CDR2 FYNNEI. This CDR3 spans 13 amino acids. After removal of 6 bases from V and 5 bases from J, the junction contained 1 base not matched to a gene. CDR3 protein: CASSGTGDQPQHF. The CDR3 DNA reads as TGTGCCAGCAGCGGGACAGGGGATCAGCCCCAGCATTTT.

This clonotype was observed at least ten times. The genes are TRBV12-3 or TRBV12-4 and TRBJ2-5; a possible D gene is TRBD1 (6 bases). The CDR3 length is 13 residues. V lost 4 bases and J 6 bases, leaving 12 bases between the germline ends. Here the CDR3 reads CASSSQGVQTQYF. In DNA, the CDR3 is TGTGCCAGCAGTTCACAGGGAGTCCAGACCCAGTACTTC.

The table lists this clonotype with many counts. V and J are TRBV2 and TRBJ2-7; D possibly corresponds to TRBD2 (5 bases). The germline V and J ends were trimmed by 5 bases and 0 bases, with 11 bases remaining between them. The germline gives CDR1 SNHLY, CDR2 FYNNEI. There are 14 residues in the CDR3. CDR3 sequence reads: CASSLGVNSYEQYF. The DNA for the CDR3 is TGTGCCAGCAGTCTGGGAGTGAACTCCTACGAGCAGTACTTC. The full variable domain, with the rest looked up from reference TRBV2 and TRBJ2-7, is EPEVTQTPSHQVTQMGQEVILRCVPISNHLYFYWYRQILGQKVEFLVSFYNNEISEKSEIFDDQFSVERPDGSNFTLKIRSTKLEDSAMYFCASSLGVNSYEQYFGPGTRLTVT.

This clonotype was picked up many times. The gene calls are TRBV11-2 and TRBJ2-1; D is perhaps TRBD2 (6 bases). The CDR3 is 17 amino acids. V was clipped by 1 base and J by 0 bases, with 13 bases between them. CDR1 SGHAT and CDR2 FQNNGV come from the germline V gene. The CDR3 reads CASSLGPTRGSYNEQFF. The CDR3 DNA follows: TGTGCCAGCAGCTTAGGCCCGACTAGAGGCTCCTACAATGAGCAGTTCTTC.

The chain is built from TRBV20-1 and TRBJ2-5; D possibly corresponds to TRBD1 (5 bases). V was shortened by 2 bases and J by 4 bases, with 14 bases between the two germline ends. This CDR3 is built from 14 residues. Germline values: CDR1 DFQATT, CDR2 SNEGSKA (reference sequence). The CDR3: CSARLQGRRETQYF. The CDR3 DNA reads TGCAGTGCTAGACTCCAGGGCAGGCGAGAGACCCAGTACTTC.

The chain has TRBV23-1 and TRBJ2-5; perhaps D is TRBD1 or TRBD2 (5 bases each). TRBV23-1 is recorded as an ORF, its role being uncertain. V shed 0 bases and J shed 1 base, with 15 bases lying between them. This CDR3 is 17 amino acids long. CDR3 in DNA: TGCGCCAGCAGTCAATCCGGACCCCGGGACCGCCAAGAGACCCAGTACTTC. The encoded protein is CASSQSGPRDRQETQYF.

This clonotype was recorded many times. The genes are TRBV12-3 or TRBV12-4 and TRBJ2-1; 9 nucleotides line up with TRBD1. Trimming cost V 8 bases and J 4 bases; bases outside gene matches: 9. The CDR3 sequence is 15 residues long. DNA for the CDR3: TGTGCCAGCTGTACCGGGACAGGGAAATACAATGAGCAGTTCTTC. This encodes CASCTGTGKYNEQFF.

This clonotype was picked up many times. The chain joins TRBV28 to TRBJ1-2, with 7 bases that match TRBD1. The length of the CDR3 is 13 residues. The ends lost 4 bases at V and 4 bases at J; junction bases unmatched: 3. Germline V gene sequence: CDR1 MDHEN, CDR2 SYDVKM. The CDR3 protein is CASSSGQIYGYTF. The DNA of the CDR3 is TGTGCCAGCAGTTCGGGACAGATCTATGGCTACACCTTC.

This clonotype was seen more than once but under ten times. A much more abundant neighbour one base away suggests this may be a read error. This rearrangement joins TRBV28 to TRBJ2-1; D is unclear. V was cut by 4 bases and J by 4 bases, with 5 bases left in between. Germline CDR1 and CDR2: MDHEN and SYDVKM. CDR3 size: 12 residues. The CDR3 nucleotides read TGTGCCAGCAGTTGGGCGTACAATGAGCAGTTCTTC. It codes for CASSWAYNEQFF.

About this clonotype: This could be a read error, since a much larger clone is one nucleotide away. The CDR3 DNA is TGTGCCAGCAGTCGGGCTGGGGCCAACGTCCTGAATTTC. Protein product: CASSRAGANVLNF. The chain links TRBV6-2 or TRBV6-3 to TRBJ2-6; a possible D gene is TRBD1 (5 bases). Germline loops: CDR1 MNHEY, CDR2 SVGEGT. This CDR3 comprises 13 residues.

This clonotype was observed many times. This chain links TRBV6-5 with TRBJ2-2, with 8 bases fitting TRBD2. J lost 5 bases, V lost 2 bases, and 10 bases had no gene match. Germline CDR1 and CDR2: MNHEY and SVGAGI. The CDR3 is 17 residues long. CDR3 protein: CASSYVFQAGGTGELFF. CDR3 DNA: TGTGCCAGCAGTTACGTGTTTCAGGCGGGAGGAACCGGGGAGCTGTTTTTT.

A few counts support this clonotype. The CDR3 is CASSSGVLETQYF. CDR3 nucleotides: TGTGCCAGTAGTTCGGGGGTTTTGGAGACCCAGTACTTC. The chain combines TRBV19 with TRBJ2-5, with TRBD2 as a possible D gene (6 bases). Germline V gives CDR1 LNHDA, CDR2 SQIVND (reference sequence). This CDR3 has 13 amino acids. V was clipped by 5 bases and J by 5 bases, with 12 bases between them.

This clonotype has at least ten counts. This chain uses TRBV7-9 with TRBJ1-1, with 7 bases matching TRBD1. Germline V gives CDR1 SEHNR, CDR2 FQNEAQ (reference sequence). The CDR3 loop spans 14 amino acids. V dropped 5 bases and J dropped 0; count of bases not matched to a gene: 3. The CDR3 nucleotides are TGTGCCAGCAGCACGGGACAGCTGAACACTGAAGCTTTCTTT. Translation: CASSTGQLNTEAFF.

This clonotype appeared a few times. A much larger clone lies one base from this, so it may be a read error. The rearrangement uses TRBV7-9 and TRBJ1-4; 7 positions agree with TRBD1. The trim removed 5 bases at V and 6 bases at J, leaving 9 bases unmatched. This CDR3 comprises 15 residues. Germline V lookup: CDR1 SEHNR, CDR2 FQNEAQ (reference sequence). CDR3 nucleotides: TGTGCCAGCAGCGTAGGACAGGACAGTGATGAAAAACTGTTTTTT. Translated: CASSVGQDSDEKLFF.